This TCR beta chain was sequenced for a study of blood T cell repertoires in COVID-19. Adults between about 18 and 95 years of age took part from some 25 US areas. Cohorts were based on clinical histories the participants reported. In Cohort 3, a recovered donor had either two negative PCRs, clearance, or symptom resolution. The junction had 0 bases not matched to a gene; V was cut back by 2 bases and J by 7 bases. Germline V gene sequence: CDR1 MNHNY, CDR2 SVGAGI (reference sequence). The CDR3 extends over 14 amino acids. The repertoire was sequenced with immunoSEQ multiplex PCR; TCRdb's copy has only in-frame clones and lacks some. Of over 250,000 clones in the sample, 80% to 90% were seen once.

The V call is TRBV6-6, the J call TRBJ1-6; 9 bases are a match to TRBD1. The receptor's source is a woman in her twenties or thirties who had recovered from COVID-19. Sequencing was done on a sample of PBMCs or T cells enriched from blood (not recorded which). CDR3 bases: TGTGCCAGCAGTTACGGGACAGGGAATTCACCCCTCCACTTT. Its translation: CASSYGTGNSPLHF.